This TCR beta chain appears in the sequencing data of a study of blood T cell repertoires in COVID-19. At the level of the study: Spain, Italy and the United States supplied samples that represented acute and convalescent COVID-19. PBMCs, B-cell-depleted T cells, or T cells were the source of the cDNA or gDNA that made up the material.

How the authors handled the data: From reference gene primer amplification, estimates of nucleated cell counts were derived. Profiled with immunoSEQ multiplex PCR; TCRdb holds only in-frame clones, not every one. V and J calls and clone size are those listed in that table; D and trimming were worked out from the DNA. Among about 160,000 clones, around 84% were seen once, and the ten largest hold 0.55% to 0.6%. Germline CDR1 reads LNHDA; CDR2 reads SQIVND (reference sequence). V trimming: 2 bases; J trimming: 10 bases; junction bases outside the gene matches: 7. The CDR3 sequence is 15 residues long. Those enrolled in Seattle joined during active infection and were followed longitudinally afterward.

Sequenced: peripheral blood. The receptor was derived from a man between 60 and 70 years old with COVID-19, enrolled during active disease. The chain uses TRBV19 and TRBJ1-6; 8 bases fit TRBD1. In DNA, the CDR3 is TGTGCCAGTAGTATAATCGGACAGGGAAGCTCACCCCTCCACTTT. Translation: CASSIIGQGSSPLHF. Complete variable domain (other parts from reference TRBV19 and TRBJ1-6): DGGITQSPKYLFRKEGQNVTLSCEQNLNHDAMYWYRQDPGQGLRLIYYSQIVNDFQKGDIAEGYSVSREKKESFPLTVTSAQKNPTAFYLCASSIIGQGSSPLHFGNGTRLTVT.